This entry concerns a single TCR beta chain. These data come from a study of blood T cell repertoires in COVID-19. Study background: Sites across the United States, Italy and Spain contributed samples from acute and convalescent COVID-19.

This CDR3 is 13 amino acids long. Looked up from germline, CDR1 is WSHSY and CDR2 is SAAADI. The V and J ends lost 9 bases and 1 base respectively, with 11 bases between them. In the original workflow: Quantification of nucleated cells was approximated via reference gene primer amplification. Repertoires were generated with immunoSEQ multiplex PCR, while TCRdb's copy carries only in-frame clones and drops some. The DNA gave D and trimming, while V, J and clone size come from that table. This table has about 110,000 clones, approximately 80% appearing once. This chain uses TRBV10-2 with TRBJ2-3; D is unclear. This receptor was identified in an older woman with acute or convalescent COVID-19. The sample comprised peripheral blood. The CDR3 bases are TGCGCCAGTCGTATTTCGGGCACAGATACGCAGTATTTT. Translated: CASRISGTDTQYF.